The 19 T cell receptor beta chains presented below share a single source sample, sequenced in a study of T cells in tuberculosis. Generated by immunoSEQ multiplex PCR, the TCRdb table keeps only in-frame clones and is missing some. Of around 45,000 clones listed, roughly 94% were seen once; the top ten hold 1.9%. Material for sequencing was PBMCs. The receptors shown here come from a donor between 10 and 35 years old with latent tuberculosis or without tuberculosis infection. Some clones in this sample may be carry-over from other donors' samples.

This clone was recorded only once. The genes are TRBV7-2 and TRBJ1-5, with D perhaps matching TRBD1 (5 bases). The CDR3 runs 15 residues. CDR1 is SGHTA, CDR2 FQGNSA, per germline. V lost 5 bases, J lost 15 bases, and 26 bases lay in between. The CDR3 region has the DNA TGTGCCAGCAGCCTAGAGCCAGAGGGGCGCGGGGCACTGCATTTT. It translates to CASSLEPEGRGALHF.

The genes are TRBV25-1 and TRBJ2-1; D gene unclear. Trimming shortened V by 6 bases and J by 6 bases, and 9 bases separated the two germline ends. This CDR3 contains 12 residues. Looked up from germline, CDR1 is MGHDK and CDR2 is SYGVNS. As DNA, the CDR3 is TGTGCCAGCAGAAAAGACTTCAATGAGCAGTTCTTC. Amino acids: CASRKDFNEQFF. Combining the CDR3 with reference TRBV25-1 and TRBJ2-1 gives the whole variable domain EADIYQTPRYLVIGTGKKITLECSQTMGHDKMYWYQQDPGMELHLIHYSYGVNSTEKGDLSSESTVSRIRTEHFPLTLESARPSHTSQYLCASRKDFNEQFFGPGTRLTVL.

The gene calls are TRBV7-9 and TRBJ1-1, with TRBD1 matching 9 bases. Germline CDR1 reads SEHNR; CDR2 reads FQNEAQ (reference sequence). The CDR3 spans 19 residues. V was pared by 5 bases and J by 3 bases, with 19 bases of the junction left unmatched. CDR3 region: CASSPAVSFGTGKYTEAFF. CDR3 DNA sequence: TGTGCCAGCAGCCCCGCGGTCTCGTTCGGGACAGGGAAGTACACTGAAGCTTTCTTT.

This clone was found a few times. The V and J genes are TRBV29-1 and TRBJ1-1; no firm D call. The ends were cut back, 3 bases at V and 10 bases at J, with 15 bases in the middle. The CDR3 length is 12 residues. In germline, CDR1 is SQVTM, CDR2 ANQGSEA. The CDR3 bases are TGCAGCGTTGAGAAGGCGGAGCAAACAGCTTTCTTT. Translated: CSVEKAEQTAFF.

The chain's CDR3 is CASSLAGQGGQPQHF. The CDR3 DNA reads as TGTGCCAGCAGCTTAGCGGGCCAGGGAGGTCAGCCCCAGCATTTT. The chain combines TRBV7-8 with TRBJ1-5; perhaps TRBD1 as D (5 bases). Trimming removed 0 bases from V and 6 bases from J, with 12 bases in between. This CDR3 contains 15 residues. Germline V lookup: CDR1 SGHVS, CDR2 FQNEAQ.

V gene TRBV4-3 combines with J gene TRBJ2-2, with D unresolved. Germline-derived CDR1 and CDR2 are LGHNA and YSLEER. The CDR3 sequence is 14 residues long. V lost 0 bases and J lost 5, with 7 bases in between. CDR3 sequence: CASSQDRFTGELFF. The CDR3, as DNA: TGCGCCAGCAGCCAAGACAGGTTTACCGGGGAGCTGTTTTTT.

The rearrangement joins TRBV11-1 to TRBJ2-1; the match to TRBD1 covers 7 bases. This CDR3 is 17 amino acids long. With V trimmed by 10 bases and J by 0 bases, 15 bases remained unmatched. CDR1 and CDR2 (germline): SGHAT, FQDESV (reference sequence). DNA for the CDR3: TGTGCCACCCGGGACAGCCTAATACTGAGCTCCTACAATGAGCAGTTCTTC. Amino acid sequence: CATRDSLILSSYNEQFF.

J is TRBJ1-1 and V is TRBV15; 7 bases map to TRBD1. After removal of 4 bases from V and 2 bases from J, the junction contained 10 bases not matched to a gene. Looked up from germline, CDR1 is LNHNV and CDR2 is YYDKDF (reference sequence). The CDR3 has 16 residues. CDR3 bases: TGTGCCACCAGCAAAGATCTACAGGGGATCAACACTGAAGCTTTCTTT. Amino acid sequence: CATSKDLQGINTEAFF.

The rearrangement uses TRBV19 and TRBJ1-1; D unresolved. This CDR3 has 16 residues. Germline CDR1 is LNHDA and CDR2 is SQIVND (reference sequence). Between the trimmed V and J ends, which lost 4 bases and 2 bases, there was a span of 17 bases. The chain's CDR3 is CASSKDRADSNTEAFF. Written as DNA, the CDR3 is TGTGCCAGTAGTAAAGACCGAGCTGATTCTAACACTGAAGCTTTCTTT. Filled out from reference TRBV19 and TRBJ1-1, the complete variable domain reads DGGITQSPKYLFRKEGQNVTLSCEQNLNHDAMYWYRQDPGQGLRLIYYSQIVNDFQKGDIAEGYSVSREKKESFPLTVTSAQKNPTAFYLCASSKDRADSNTEAFFGQGTRLTVV.

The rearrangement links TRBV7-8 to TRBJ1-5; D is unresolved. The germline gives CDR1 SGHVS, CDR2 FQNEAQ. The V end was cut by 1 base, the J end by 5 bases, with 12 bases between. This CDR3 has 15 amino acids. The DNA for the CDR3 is TGTGCCAGCAGCTTAGACAGCCCTACGTATCAGCCCCAGCATTTT. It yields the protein CASSLDSPTYQPQHF.

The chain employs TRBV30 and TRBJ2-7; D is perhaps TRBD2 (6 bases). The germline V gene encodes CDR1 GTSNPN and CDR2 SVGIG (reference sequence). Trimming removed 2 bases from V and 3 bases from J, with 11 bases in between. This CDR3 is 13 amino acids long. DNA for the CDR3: TGTGCCTGGAGTCCCGGGACTCACTACGAGCAGTACTTC. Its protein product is CAWSPGTHYEQYF.

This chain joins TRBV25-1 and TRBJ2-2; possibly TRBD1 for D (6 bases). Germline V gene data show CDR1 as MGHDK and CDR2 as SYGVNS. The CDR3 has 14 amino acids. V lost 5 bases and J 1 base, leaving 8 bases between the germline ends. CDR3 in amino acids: CASSKGQNTGELFF. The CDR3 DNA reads TGTGCCAGCAGTAAGGGACAGAACACCGGGGAGCTGTTTTTT.

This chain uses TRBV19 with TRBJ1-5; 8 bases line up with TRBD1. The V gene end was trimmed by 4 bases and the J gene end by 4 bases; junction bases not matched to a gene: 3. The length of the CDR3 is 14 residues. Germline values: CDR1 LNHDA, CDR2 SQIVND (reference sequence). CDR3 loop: CASSRDRTNQPQHF. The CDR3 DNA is TGTGCCAGTAGTAGGGACAGGACGAATCAGCCCCAGCATTTT.

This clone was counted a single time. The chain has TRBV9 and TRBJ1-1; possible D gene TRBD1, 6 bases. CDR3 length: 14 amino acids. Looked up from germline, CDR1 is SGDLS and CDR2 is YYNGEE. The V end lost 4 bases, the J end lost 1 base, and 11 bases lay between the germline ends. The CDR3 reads CASSSTGQNTEAFF. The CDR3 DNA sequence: TGTGCCAGCAGCTCAACGGGACAGAACACTGAAGCTTTCTTT.

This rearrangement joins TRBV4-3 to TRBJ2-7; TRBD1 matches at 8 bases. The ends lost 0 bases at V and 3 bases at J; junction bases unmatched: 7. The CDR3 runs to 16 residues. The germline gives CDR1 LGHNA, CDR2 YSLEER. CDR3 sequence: CASSQDRGQESYEQYF. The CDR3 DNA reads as TGCGCCAGCAGCCAAGATAGGGGACAGGAGAGCTACGAGCAGTACTTC.

The CDR3 DNA is TGTGCCAGCAGCTTAGGGGAGATCGGGAGAGCTTACAATGAGCAGTTCTTC. Translating it yields CASSLGEIGRAYNEQFF. This chain joins TRBV7-6 and TRBJ2-1; D is perhaps TRBD2 (6 bases). V was cut by 1 base and J by 4 bases, with 17 bases left in between. This CDR3 has 17 residues. Germline loops: CDR1 SGHVS, CDR2 FNYEAQ.

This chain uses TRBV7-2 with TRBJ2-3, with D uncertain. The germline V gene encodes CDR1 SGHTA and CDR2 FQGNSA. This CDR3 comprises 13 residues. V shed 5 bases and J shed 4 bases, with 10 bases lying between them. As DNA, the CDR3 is TGTGCCAGCAGCGCCTTCCTAGCAGATACGCAGTATTTT. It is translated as CASSAFLADTQYF.

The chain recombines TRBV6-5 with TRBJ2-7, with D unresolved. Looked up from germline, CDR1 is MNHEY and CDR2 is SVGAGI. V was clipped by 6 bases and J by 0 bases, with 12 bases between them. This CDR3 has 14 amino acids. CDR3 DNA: TGTGCCAGCAGCTCGGAGACGGTCTCCTACGAGCAGTACTTC. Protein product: CASSSETVSYEQYF.

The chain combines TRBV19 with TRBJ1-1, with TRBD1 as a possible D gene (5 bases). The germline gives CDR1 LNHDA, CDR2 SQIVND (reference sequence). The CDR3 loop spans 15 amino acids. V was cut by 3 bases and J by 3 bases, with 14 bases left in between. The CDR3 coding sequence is TGTGCCAGTAGTATGTTTGGGGCGGCGGACACTGAAGCTTTCTTT. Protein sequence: CASSMFGAADTEAFF.